This T cell receptor (beta chain) was found in a study of identical twins. Broader study findings: The models systematically underestimated how much out-of-frame TCR alpha was shared in monozygotic twins. Fewer insertions characterized abundant cord blood beta clonotypes, whereas memory repertoires showed none. Sequences that were beta out-of-frame showed weaker excess twin sharing.

TCRdb analysed the 5' RACE reads with MiXCR anew, one entry per CDR3 protein. The sample has some 1,700,000 distinct CDR3 sequences; 32% are singletons. Many counts were recorded for this clonotype. Its antigen is unknown. The receptor's source is a newborn girl in good health. Sequenced: cord blood.

The CDR3 DNA reads as TGTGCCAGCAGAGGGACAGGGACCTACGAGCAGTACTTC. Its protein product is CASRGTGTYEQYF. The rearrangement joins TRBV6-2 or TRBV6-3 to TRBJ2-7; 9 bases line up with TRBD1. V trimming: 6 bases; J trimming: 2 bases; junction bases outside the gene matches: 2. CDR1 and CDR2 (germline): MNHEY, SVGEGT. The CDR3 is made up of 13 amino acids.